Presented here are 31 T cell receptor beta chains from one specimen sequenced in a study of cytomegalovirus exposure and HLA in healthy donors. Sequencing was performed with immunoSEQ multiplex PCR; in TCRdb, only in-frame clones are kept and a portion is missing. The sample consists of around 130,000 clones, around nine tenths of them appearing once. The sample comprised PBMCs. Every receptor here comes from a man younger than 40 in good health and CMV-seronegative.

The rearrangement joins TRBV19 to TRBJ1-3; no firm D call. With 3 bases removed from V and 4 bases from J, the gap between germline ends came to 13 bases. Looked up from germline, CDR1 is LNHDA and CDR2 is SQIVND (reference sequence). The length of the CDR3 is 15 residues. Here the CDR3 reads CASSIGAAGGNTIYF. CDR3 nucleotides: TGTGCCAGTAGTATCGGAGCGGCGGGAGGAAACACCATATATTTT.

This chain's CDR3 is CASSSTSGMTNEQYF. As DNA, the CDR3 is TGCGCCAGCAGCTCGACTAGCGGGATGACTAACGAGCAGTACTTC. The chain employs TRBV5-1 and TRBJ2-7; 11 positions match TRBD2. The V gene's germline CDR1 is SGHRS and CDR2 YFSETQ. This CDR3 is built from 15 residues. Unmatched junction bases numbered 7, after V lost 3 bases and J lost 5 bases.

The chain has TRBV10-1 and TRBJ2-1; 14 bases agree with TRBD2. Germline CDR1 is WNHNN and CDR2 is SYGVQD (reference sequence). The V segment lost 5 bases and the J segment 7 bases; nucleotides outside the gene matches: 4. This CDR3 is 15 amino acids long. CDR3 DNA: TGCGCCAGCAGTCCGGGACTAGCGGGAGTTAATGAGCAGTTCTTC. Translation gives CASSPGLAGVNEQFF.

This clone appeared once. CDR3 coding DNA: TGTGCCTCCCGGGACAGGGGTGATTGGGGGGAGCTGTTTTTT. Translated: CASRDRGDWGELFF. This rearrangement joins TRBV19 to TRBJ2-2; 10 bases line up with TRBD1. Trimming removed 11 bases from V and 8 bases from J; junction bases left unmatched: 11. Germline CDR1 LNHDA, CDR2 SQIVND (reference sequence). This CDR3 spans 14 amino acids.

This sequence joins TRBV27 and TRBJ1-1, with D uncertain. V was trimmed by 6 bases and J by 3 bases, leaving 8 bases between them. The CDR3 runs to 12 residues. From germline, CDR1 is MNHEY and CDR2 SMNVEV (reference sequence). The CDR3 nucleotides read TGTGCCAGCAGGCGCCCGGACACTGAAGCTTTCTTT. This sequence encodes CASRRPDTEAFF.

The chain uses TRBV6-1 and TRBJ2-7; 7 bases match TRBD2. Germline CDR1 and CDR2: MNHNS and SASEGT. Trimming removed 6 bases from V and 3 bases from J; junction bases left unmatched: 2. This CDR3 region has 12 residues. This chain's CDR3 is CASRRTSYEQYF. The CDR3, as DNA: TGTGCCAGCAGACGGACTAGCTACGAGCAGTACTTC.

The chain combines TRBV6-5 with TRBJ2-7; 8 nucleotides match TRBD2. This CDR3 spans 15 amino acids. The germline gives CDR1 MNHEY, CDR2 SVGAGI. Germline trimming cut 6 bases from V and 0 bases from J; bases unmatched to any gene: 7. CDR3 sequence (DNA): TGTGCCAGCAGCCTCACTAGCGGCAGCTCCTACGAGCAGTACTTC. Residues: CASSLTSGSSYEQYF.

This chain's CDR3 is CASSLLGESNGYTF. In nucleotides, the CDR3 is TGTGCCAGCAGCTTGCTAGGGGAATCGAATGGCTACACCTTC. The chain links TRBV5-6 to TRBJ1-2, with D possibly TRBD1 on 5 matching bases. This CDR3 is 14 amino acids long. With 1 base removed from V and 6 bases from J, the gap between germline ends came to 13 bases. The germline V gene encodes CDR1 SGHDT and CDR2 YYEEEE.

The CDR3 DNA reads as TGTGCCAGCAGTGTAGAGGGAAGACTACACAATGAGCAGTTCTTC. Protein: CASSVEGRLHNEQFF. The chain recombines TRBV6-1 with TRBJ2-1, with D possibly TRBD2 on 5 matching bases. V was shortened by 4 bases and J by 5 bases, with 15 bases between the two germline ends. This CDR3 has 15 residues. From germline, CDR1 is MNHNS and CDR2 SASEGT.

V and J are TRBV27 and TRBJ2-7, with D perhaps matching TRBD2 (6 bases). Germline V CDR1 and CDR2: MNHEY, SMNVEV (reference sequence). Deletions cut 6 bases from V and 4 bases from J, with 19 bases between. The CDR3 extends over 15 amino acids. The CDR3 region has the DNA TGTGCCAGCAGCATCTTTGGCGGGACTGGGTACGAGCAGTACTTC. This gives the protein CASSIFGGTGYEQYF.

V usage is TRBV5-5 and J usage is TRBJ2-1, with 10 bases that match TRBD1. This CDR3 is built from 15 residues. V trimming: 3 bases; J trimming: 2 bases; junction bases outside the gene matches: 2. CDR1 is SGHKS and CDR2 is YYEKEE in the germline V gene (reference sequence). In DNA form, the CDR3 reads TGTGCCAGCAGCTCGACAGGGGGCCCCTACAATGAGCAGTTCTTC. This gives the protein CASSSTGGPYNEQFF.

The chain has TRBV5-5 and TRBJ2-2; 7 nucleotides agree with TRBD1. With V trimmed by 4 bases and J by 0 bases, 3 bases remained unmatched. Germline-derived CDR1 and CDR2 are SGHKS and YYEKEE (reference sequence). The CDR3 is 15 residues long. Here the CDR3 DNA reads TGTGCCAGCAGCCAGGACAGGTCGAACACCGGGGAGCTGTTTTTT. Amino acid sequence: CASSQDRSNTGELFF.

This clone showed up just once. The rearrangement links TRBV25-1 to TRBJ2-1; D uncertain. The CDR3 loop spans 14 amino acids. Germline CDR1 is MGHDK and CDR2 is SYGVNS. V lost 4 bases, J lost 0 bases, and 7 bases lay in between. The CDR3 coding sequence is TGTGCCAGCAGTGTCTATAGCTCCTACAATGAGCAGTTCTTC. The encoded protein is CASSVYSSYNEQFF.

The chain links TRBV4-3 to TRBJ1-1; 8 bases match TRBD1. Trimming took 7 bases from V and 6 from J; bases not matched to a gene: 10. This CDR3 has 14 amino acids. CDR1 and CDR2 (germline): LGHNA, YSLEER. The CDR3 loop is CASIHTGGIPEAFF. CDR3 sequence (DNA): TGCGCCAGCATCCATACAGGGGGGATACCTGAAGCTTTCTTT.

The CDR3 here is CASRVQARISYEQYF. The CDR3 nucleotides are TGTGCCAGCAGGGTACAGGCCCGGATCTCCTACGAGCAGTACTTC. The chain uses TRBV6-1 and TRBJ2-7, with D possibly being TRBD1 (5 bases). The germline V and J ends were trimmed by 6 bases and 0 bases, with 15 bases remaining between them. Per germline, CDR1 MNHNS and CDR2 SASEGT. The CDR3 sequence is 15 residues long.

The DNA for the CDR3 is TGCGCCAGCAGCCCCGCATGGCCCGGGGAAAACATTCAGTACTTC. It yields the protein CASSPAWPGENIQYF. The chain links TRBV5-1 to TRBJ2-4; a weak D match, TRBD2 (5 bases). The CDR3 is 15 amino acids. Germline V gene sequence: CDR1 SGHRS, CDR2 YFSETQ. V gave up 4 bases and J gave up 5 bases, with 16 bases separating them.

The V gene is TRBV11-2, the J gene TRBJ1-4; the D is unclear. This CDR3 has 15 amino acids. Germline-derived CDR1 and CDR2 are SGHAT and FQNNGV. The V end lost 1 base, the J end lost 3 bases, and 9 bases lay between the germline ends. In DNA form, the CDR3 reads TGTGCCAGCAGCTTAGTGGGCTCGGCTAATGAAAAACTGTTTTTT. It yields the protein CASSLVGSANEKLFF.

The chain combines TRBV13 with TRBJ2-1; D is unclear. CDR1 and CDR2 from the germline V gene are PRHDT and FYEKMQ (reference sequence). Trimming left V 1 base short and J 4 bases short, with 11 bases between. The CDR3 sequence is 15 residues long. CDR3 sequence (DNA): TGTGCCAGCAGCTTAGAGCGAGCGCTATACAATGAGCAGTTCTTC. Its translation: CASSLERALYNEQFF. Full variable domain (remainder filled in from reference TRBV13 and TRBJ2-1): AAGVIQSPRHLIKEKRETATLKCYPIPRHDTVYWYQQGPGQDPQFLISFYEKMQSDKGSIPDRFSAQQFSDYHSELNMSSLELGDSALYFCASSLERALYNEQFFGPGTRLTVL.

The CDR3 DNA sequence: TGTGCCAGCAGTGAAGCGGGGGGCTCCTACGAGCAGTACTTC. This gives the protein CASSEAGGSYEQYF. This rearrangement joins TRBV2 to TRBJ2-7; D possibly corresponds to TRBD2 (6 bases). CDR3 size: 14 residues. From germline, CDR1 is SNHLY and CDR2 FYNNEI. V dropped 0 bases and J dropped 0 bases, with 6 bases sitting between them.

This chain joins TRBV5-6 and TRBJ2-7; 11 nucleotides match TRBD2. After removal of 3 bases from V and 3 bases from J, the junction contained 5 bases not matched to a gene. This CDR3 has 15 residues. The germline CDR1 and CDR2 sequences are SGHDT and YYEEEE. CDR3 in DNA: TGTGCCAGCAGCTCTCGACTAGCGGGAAACTACGAGCAGTACTTC. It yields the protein CASSSRLAGNYEQYF.

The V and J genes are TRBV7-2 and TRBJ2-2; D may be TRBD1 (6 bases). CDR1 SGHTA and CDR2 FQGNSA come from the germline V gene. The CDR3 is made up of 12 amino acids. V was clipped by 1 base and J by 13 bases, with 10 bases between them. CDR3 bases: TGTGCCAGCAGCTTAGTATCCAGGGGGCTGTTTTTT. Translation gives CASSLVSRGLFF.

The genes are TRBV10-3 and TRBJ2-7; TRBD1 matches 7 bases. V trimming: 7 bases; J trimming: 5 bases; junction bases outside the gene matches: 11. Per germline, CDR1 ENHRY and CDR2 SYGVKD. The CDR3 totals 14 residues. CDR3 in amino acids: CAINDPAGGNEQYF. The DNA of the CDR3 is TGTGCCATCAACGACCCCGCAGGGGGAAACGAGCAGTACTTC.

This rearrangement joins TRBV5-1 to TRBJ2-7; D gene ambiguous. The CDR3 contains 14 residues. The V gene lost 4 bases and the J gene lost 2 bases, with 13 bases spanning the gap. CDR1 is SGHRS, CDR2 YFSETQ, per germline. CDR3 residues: CASSPGGSTYEQYF. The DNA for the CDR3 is TGCGCCAGCAGCCCTGGCGGCAGTACCTACGAGCAGTACTTC.

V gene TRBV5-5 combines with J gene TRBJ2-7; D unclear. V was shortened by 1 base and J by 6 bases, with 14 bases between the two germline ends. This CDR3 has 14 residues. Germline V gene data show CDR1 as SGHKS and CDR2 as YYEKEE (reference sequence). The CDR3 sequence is CASSLTVSPGEQYF. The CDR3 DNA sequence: TGTGCCAGCAGCTTGACAGTCTCCCCCGGCGAGCAGTACTTC.

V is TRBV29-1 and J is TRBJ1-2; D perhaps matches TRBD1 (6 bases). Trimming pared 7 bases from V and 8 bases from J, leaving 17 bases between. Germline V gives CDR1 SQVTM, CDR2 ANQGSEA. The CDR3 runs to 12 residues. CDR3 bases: TGCAGCGACTCCGGGACACCGCGCGGCTACACCTTC. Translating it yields CSDSGTPRGYTF. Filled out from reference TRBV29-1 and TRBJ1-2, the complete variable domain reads SAVISQKPSRDICQRGTSLTIQCQVDSQVTMMFWYRQQPGQSLTLIATANQGSEATYESGFVIDKFPISRPNLTFSTLTVSNMSPEDSSIYLCSDSGTPRGYTFGSGTRLTVV.

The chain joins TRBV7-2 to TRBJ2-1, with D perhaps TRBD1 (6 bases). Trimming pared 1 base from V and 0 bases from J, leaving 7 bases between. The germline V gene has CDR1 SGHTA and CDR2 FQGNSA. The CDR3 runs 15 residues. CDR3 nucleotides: TGTGCCAGCAGCTTAGGGGACAACTCCTACAATGAGCAGTTCTTC. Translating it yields CASSLGDNSYNEQFF.

The CDR3 reads CASRTAGGRGDNEQFF. CDR3 bases: TGCGCCAGCAGGACGGCGGGAGGAAGGGGAGACAATGAGCAGTTCTTC. The chain uses TRBV5-1 and TRBJ2-1; 8 positions agree with TRBD2. This CDR3 is 16 amino acids long. V gave up 5 bases and J gave up 5 bases; unmatched junction bases: 12. Germline CDR1 SGHRS, CDR2 YFSETQ.

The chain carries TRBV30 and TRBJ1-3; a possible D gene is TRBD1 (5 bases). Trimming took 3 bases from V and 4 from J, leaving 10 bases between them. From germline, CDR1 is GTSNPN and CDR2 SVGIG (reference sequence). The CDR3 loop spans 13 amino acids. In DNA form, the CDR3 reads TGTGCCTGGAGAGGGGCCGGAGGAAACACCATATATTTT. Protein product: CAWRGAGGNTIYF. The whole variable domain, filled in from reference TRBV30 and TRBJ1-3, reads SQTIHQWPATLVQPVGSPLSLECTVEGTSNPNLYWYRQAAGRGLQLLFYSVGIGQISSEVPQNLSASRPQDRQFILSSKKLLLSDSGFYLCAWRGAGGNTIYFGEGSWLTVV.

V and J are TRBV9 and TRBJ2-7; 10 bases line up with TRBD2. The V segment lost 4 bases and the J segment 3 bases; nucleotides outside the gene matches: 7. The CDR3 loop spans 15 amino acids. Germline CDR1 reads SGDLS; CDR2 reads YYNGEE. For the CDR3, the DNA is TGTGCCAGCAGCCATTCAGGGACTAGCGACTACGAGCAGTACTTC. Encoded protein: CASSHSGTSDYEQYF. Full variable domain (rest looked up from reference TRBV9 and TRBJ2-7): DSGVTQTPKHLITATGQRVTLRCSPRSGDLSVYWYQQSLDQGLQFLIQYYNGEERAKGNILERFSAQQFPDLHSELNLSSLELGDSALYFCASSHSGTSDYEQYFGPGTRLTVT.

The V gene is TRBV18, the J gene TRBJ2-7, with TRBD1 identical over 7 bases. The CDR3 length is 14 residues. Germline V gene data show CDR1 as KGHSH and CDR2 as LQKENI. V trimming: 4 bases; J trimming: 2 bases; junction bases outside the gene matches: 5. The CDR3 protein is CASSQGAPAYEQYF. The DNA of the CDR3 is TGTGCCAGCTCACAGGGGGCTCCAGCCTACGAGCAGTACTTC. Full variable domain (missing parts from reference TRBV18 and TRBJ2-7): NAGVMQNPRHLVRRRGQEARLRCSPMKGHSHVYWYRQLPEEGLKFMVYLQKENIIDESGMPKERFSAEFPKEGPSILRIQQVVRGDSAAYFCASSQGAPAYEQYFGPGTRLTVT.

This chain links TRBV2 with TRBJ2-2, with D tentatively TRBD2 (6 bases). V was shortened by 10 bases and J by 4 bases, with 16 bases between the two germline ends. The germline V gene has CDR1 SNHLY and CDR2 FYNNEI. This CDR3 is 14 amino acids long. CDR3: CATSTSSGTGELFF. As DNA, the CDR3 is TGTGCCACATCAACTAGCTCGGGCACCGGGGAGCTGTTTTTT.